This TCR beta chain appears in the sequencing data of a study of PD-1 blockade in classical Hodgkin lymphoma. Across the whole study: Nivolumab was given intravenously to patients at 3 mg/kg every 2 weeks.

A word on this clone: Its matching antigen is unknown.

Trimming cost V 5 bases and J 6 bases, with 16 bases left between them. Germline V CDR1 and CDR2: MNHEY, SMNVEV (reference sequence). The CDR3 is made up of 14 amino acids. General study points: Patients starting nivolumab less than 1 year after ASCT had lower diversity and were excluded from later analyses. Reports indicated that newly diagnosed patients had lower baseline TCR diversity than healthy donors did.

Method: immunoSEQ multiplex PCR; TCRdb's copy keeps in-frame clones and lacks some. In the table there are 46,000 or so clones, approximately 70% of which are singletons. Exposure to brentuximab vedotin varied, and each patient had relapsed following autologous stem cell transplantation. Complete response, partial response or progressive disease was recorded as best response. The receptor was isolated from a human donor with classical Hodgkin lymphoma. The V call is TRBV27, the J call TRBJ2-5, with D perhaps TRBD2 (5 bases). The specimen was peripheral blood mononuclear cells (PBMCs), collected at baseline. The CDR3 sequence: CASSPPGEGKTQYF. The CDR3 DNA reads as TGTGCCAGCAGTCCCCCCGGTGAGGGAAAGACCCAGTACTTC.